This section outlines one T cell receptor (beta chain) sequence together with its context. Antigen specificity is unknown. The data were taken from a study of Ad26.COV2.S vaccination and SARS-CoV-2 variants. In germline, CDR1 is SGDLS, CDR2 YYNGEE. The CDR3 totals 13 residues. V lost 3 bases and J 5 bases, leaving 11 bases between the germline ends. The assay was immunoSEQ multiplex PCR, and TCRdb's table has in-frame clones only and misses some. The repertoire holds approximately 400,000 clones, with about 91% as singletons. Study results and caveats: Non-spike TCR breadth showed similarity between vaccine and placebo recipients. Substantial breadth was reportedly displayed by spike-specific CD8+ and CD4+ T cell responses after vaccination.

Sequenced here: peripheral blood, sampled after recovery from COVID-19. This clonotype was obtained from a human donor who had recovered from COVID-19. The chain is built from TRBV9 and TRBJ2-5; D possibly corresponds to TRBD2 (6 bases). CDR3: CASSGGGRETQYF. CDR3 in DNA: TGTGCCAGCAGCGGAGGAGGGCGTGAGACCCAGTACTTC.